The sequence of this TCR beta chain was determined in a study of blood T cell repertoires in COVID-19. Data came from immunoSEQ multiplex PCR; TCRdb stores just in-frame clones and leaves some out. The data contain 390,000 or so clones, more than 80% of them singletons. The CDR3 consists of 14 residues. The germline gives CDR1 SNHLY, CDR2 FYNNEI. Between the trimmed V and J ends, which lost 7 bases and 7 bases, there was a span of 16 bases. The chain links TRBV2 to TRBJ1-4; D might be TRBD1 (6 bases). The sample consisted of peripheral blood. The receptor comes from a woman in her 30s with COVID-19, enrolled during active disease. CDR3: CASKRAGAGEKLFF. As DNA, the CDR3 is TGTGCCAGCAAGAGGGCAGGGGCAGGTGAAAAACTGTTTTTT.